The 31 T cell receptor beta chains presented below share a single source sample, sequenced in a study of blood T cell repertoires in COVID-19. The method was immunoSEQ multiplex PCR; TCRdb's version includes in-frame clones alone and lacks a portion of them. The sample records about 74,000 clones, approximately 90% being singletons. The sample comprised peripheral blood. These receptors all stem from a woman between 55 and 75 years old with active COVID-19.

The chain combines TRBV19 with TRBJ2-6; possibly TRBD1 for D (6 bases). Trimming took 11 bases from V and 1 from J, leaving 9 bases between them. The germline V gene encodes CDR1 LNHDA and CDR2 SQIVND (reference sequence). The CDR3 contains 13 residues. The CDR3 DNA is TGTGCCGTGAGGGGGTCTGGGGCCAACGTCCTGACTTTC. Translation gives CAVRGSGANVLTF.

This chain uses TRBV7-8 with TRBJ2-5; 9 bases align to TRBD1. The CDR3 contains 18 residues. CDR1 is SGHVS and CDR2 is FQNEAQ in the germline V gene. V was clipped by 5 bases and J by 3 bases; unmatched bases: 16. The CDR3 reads CASSPTPAGTGSKETQYF. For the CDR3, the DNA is TGTGCCAGCAGCCCGACTCCCGCCGGGACAGGGTCGAAAGAGACCCAGTACTTC.

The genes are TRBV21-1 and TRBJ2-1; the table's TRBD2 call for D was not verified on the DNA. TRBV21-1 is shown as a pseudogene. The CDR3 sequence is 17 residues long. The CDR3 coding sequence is TGTGCCAGCAGCAAAGCGGGAGCGGGACGCTCCTACAATGAGCAGTTCTTC. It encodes CASSKAGAGRSYNEQFF.

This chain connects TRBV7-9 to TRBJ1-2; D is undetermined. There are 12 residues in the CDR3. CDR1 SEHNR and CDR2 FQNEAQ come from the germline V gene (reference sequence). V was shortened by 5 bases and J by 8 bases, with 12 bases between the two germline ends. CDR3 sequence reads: CASSQSNVGYTF. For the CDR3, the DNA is TGTGCCAGCAGCCAGTCGAACGTGGGCTACACCTTC. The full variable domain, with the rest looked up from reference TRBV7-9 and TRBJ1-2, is DTGVSQNPRHKITKRGQNVTFRCDPISEHNRLYWYRQTLGQGPEFLTYFQNEAQLEKSRLLSDRFSAERPKGSFSTLEIQRTEQGDSAMYLCASSQSNVGYTFGSGTRLTVV.

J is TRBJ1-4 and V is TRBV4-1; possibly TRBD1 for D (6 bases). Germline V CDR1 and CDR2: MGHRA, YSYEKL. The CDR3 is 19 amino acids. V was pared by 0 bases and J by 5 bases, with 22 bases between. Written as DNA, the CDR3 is TGCGCCAGCAGCCAAGACCCACAAGTCGCAGGACAGAGGAATGAAAAACTGTTTTTT. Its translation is CASSQDPQVAGQRNEKLFF.

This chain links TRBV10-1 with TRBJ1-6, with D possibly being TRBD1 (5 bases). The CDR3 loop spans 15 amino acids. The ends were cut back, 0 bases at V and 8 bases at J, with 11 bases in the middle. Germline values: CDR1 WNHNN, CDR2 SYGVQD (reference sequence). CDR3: CASSESGQLDSPLHF. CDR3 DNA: TGCGCCAGCAGTGAGTCGGGGCAACTGGATTCACCCCTCCACTTT.

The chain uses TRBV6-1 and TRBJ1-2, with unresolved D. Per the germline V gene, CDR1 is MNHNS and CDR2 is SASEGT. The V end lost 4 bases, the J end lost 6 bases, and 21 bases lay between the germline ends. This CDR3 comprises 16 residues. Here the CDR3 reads CASSVGRLAGEDGYTF. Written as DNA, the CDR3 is TGTGCCAGCAGTGTAGGACGTCTCGCCGGGGAGGATGGCTACACCTTC.

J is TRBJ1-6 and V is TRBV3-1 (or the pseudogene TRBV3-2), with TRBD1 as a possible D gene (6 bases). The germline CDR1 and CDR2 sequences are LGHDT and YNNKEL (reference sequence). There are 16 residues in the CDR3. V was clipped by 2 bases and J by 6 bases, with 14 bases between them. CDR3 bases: TGTGCCAGCAGCCAACATGCAGGACAGCGTAATTCACCCCTCCACTTT. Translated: CASSQHAGQRNSPLHF.

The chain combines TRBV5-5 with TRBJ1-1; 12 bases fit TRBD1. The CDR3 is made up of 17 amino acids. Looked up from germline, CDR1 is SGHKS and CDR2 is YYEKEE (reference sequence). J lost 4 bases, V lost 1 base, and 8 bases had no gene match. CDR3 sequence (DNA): TGTGCCAGCAGCTTGAAGGGACAGGGGGCCATGAGCACTGAAGCTTTCTTT. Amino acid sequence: CASSLKGQGAMSTEAFF.

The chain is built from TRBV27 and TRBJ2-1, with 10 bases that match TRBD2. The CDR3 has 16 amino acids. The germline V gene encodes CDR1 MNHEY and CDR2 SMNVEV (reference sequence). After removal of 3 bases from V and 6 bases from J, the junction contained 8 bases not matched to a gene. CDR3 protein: CASSFKGLALPNEQFF. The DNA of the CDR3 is TGTGCCAGCAGTTTTAAGGGACTAGCGTTACCCAATGAGCAGTTCTTC.

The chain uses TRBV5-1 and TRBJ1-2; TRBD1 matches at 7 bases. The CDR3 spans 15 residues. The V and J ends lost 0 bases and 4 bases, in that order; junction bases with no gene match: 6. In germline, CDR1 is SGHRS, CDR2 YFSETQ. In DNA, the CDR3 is TGCGCCAGCAGCTTGGTGGGACAGCAAAGCTATGGCTACACCTTC. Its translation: CASSLVGQQSYGYTF.

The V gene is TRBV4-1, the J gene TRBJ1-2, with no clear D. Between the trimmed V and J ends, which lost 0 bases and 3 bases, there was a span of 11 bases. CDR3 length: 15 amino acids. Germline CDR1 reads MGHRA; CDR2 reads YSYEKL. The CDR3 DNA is TGCGCCAGCAGCCAAGAAGGCGGCCGGCACTATGGCTACACCTTC. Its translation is CASSQEGGRHYGYTF.

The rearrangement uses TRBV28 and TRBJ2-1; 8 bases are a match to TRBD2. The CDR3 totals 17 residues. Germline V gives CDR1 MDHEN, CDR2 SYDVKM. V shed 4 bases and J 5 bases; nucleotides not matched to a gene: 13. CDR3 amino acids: CASSSTVYGTRNNEQFF. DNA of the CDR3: TGTGCCAGCAGTTCCACGGTTTATGGGACTAGAAACAATGAGCAGTTCTTC.

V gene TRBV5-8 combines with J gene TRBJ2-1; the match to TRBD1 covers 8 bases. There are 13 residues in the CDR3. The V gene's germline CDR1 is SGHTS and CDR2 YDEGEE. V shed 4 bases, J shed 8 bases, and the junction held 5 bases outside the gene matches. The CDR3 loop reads CASSQMDRDEQFF. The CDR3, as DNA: TGTGCCAGCAGCCAAATGGACAGGGATGAGCAGTTCTTC. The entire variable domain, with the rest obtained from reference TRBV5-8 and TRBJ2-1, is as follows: EAGVTQSPTHLIKTRGQQATLRCSPISGHTSVYWYQQALGLGLQFLLWYDEGEERNRGNFPPRFSGRQFPNYSSELNVNALELEDSALYLCASSQMDRDEQFFGPGTRLTVL.

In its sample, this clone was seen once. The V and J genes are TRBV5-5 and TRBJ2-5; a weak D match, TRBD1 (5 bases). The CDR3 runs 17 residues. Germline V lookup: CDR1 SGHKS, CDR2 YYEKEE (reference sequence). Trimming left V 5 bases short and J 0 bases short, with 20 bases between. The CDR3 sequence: CASSSSRATSYQETQYF. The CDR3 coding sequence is TGTGCCAGCAGTTCGAGCAGGGCTACTTCGTACCAAGAGACCCAGTACTTC.

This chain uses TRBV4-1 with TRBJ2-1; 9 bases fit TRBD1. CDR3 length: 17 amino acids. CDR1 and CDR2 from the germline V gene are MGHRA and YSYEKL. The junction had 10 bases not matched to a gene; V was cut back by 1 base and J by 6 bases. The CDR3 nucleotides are TGCGCCAGCAGCCAAGGGACAGGGGCTACCCTCCTCAATGAGCAGTTCTTC. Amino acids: CASSQGTGATLLNEQFF.

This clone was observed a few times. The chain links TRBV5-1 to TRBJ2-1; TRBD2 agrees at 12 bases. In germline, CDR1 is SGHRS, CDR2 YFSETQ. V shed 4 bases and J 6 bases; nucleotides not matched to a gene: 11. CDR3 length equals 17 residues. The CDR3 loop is CASSPKRLAGATNEQFF. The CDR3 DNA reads TGCGCCAGCAGCCCAAAGAGACTAGCGGGGGCGACCAATGAGCAGTTCTTC.

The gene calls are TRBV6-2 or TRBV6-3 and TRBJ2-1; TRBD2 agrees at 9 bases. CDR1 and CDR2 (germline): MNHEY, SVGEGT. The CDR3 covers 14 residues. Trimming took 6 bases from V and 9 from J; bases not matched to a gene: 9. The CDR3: CASSPSSGSGEQFF. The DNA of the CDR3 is TGTGCCAGCAGCCCCAGTAGCGGGAGTGGTGAGCAGTTCTTC.

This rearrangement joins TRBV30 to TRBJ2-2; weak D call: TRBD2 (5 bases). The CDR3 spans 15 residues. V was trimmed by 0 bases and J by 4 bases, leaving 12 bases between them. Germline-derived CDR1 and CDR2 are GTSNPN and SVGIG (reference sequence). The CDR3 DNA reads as TGTGCCTGGAGTGTGGGCGGGTTAATCACCGGGGAGCTGTTTTTT. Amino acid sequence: CAWSVGGLITGELFF.

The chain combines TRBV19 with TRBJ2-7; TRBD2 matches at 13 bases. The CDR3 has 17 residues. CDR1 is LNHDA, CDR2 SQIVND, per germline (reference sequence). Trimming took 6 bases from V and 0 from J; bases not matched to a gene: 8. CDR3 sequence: CASSRGLAGDYSYEQYF. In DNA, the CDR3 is TGTGCCAGTAGCCGAGGACTAGCGGGGGATTACTCCTACGAGCAGTACTTC.

This chain's CDR3 is CASGRGGNQPQHF. CDR3 nucleotide sequence: TGTGCTAGTGGACGGGGGGGCAATCAGCCCCAGCATTTT. J is TRBJ1-5 and V is TRBV12-5, with D maybe TRBD1 (5 bases). CDR3 length: 13 amino acids. Trimming removed 6 bases at V and 2 bases at J, with 8 bases between. Germline V lookup: CDR1 LGHNT, CDR2 FRNRAP.

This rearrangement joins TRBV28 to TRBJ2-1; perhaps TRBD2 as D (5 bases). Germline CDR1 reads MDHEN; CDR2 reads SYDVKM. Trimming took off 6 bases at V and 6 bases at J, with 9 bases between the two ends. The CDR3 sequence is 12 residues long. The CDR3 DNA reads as TGTGCCAGCAGCCCGGGAATCAATGAGCAGTTCTTC. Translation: CASSPGINEQFF.

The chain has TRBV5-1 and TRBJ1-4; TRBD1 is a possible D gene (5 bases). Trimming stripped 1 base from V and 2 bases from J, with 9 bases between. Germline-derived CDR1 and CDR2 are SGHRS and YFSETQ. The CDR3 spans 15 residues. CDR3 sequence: CASSLQGNTNEKLFF. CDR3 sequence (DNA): TGCGCCAGCAGCTTGCAGGGTAACACTAATGAAAAACTGTTTTTT.

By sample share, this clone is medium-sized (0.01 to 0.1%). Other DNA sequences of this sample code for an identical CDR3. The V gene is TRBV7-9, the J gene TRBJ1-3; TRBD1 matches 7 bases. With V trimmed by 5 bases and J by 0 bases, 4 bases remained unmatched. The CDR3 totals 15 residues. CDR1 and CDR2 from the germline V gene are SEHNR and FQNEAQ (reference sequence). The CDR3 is CASSPGQHSGNTIYF. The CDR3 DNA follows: TGTGCCAGCAGCCCGGGACAGCACTCTGGAAACACCATATATTTT.

The CDR3 loop is CASSPPGYNEQFF. DNA of the CDR3: TGTGCCAGCAGCCCCCCCGGCTACAATGAGCAGTTCTTC. The chain has TRBV6-2 or TRBV6-3 and TRBJ2-1; no firm D call. V lost 6 bases, J lost 3 bases, and 9 bases lay in between. CDR3 length: 13 amino acids. Germline CDR1 is MNHEY and CDR2 is SVGEGT.

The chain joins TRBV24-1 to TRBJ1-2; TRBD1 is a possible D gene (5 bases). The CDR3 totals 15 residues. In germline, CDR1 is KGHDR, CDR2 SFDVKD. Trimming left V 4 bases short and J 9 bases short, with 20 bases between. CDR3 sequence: CATSDHRPGVSSYTF. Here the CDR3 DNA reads TGTGCCACCAGTGACCACCGGCCGGGGGTTTCTAGCTACACCTTC.

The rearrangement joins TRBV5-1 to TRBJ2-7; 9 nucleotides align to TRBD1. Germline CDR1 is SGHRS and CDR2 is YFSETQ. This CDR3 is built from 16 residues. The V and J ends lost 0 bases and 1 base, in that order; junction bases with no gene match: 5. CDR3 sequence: CASSLDFGQGSYEQYF. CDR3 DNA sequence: TGCGCCAGCAGCTTGGATTTTGGACAGGGGTCCTACGAGCAGTACTTC.

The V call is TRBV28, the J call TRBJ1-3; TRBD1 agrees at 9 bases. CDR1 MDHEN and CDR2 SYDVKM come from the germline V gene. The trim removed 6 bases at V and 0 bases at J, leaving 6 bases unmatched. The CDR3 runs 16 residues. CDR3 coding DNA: TGTGCCAGCAGAATATTACAGGGGGCCTCTGGAAACACCATATATTTT. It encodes CASRILQGASGNTIYF.

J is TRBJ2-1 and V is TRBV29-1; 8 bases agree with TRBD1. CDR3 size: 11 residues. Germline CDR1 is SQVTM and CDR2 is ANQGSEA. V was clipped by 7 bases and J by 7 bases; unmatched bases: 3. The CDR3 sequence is CSGDRRNEQFF. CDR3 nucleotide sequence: TGCAGCGGGGACAGGAGAAATGAGCAGTTCTTC.

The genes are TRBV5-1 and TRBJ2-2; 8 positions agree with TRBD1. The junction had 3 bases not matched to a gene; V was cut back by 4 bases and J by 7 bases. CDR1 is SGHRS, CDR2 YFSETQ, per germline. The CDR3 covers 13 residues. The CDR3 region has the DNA TGCGCCAGCAGCCAGACAGGGGTCGGGGAGCTGTTTTTT. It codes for CASSQTGVGELFF.

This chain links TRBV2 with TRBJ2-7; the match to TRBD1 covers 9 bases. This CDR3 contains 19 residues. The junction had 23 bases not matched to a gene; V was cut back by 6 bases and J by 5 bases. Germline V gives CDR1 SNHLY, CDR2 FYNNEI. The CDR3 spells CASSRQGVAGDTRSDEQYF. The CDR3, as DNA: TGTGCCAGCAGCCGACAGGGGGTAGCCGGCGACACACGATCCGACGAGCAGTACTTC.